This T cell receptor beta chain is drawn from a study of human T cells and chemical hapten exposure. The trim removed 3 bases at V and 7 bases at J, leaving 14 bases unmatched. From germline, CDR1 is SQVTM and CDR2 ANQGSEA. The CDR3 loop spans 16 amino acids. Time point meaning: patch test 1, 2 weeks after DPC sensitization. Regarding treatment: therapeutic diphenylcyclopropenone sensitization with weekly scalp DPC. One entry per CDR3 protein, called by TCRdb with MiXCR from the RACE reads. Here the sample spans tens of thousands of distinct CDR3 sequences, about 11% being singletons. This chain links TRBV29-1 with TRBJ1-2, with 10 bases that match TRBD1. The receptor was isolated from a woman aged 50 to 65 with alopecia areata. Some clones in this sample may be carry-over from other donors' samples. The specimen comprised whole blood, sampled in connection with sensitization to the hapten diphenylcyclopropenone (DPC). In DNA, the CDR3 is TGCAGCGTTGACCAGGAACGACAGGGGGCCCGGGGTGGCTACACCTTC. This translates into CSVDQERQGARGGYTF.